The 23 T cell receptor beta chains reported below all come from one sample, sequenced in a study of blood T cell repertoires in COVID-19. Sequenced by immunoSEQ multiplex PCR; TCRdb stores in-frame clones only, minus some. Of 150,000 to 200,000 clones in the sample, roughly nine tenths were seen once. Sequenced material: peripheral blood. Receptors originate from a man in his 70s with active or convalescent COVID-19.

The V call is TRBV6-2 or TRBV6-3, the J call TRBJ1-5; no definite D call. The CDR3 has 14 residues. The ends were cut back, 0 bases at V and 7 bases at J, with 10 bases in the middle. CDR1 is MNHEY and CDR2 is SVGEGT in the germline V gene. The CDR3 loop reads CASSYSREGQPQHF. Here the CDR3 DNA reads TGTGCCAGCAGTTACTCGAGGGAAGGGCAGCCCCAGCATTTT.

Only one count was recorded for this clone. This chain joins TRBV15 and TRBJ2-5; tentatively, D is TRBD1 (5 bases). Germline V gene sequence: CDR1 LNHNV, CDR2 YYDKDF (reference sequence). V was pared by 3 bases and J by 4 bases, with 18 bases between. The CDR3 runs 16 residues. The CDR3 nucleotides are TGTGCCACCAGCAGGTCACCAGGACACCCCACAGAGACCCAGTACTTC. Its translation is CATSRSPGHPTETQYF. The full variable domain, completed using reference TRBV15 and TRBJ2-5, is DAMVIQNPRYQVTQFGKPVTLSCSQTLNHNVMYWYQQKSSQAPKLLFHYYDKDFNNEADTPDNFQSRRPNTSFCFLDIRSPGLGDTAMYLCATSRSPGHPTETQYFGPGTRLLVL.

The V gene is TRBV11-2, the J gene TRBJ2-3; 11 positions match TRBD2. With V trimmed by 6 bases and J by 4 bases, 6 bases remained unmatched. Germline V gene sequence: CDR1 SGHAT, CDR2 FQNNGV. The CDR3 is 15 amino acids. CDR3 DNA sequence: TGTGCCAGCAGTCTAAATAGCGGGGGGGCAGATACGCAGTATTTT. It encodes CASSLNSGGADTQYF.

The chain recombines TRBV6-5 with TRBJ1-5, with D possibly being TRBD1 (6 bases). Trimming removed 6 bases from V and 6 bases from J, with 12 bases in between. CDR3 size: 13 residues. Germline CDR1 and CDR2: MNHEY and SVGAGI. CDR3 DNA: TGTGCCAGCAGCTCACAGGGCGGTCAGCCCCAGCATTTT. It encodes CASSSQGGQPQHF.

This clone was counted once. The chain couples TRBV4-1 to TRBJ2-1; the D gene is possibly TRBD2 (5 bases). V lost 3 bases to trimming and J lost 13 bases, with 13 bases between them. The CDR3 totals 12 residues. Germline-derived CDR1 and CDR2 are MGHRA and YSYEKL. As DNA, the CDR3 is TGCGCCAGCAGCCACCAAACTAGTATCCAGTTCTTC. This gives the protein CASSHQTSIQFF.

Only one count was recorded for this clone. V gene TRBV27 combines with J gene TRBJ1-1; TRBD1 agrees at 9 bases. Trimming at V came to 4 bases and at J to 4 bases, leaving 7 bases not matched to a gene. In germline, CDR1 is MNHEY, CDR2 SMNVEV (reference sequence). The CDR3 sequence is 15 residues long. The chain's CDR3 is CASSYTGGVGTEAFF. For the CDR3, the DNA is TGTGCCAGCAGTTATACAGGGGGCGTTGGCACTGAAGCTTTCTTT.

In its sample, this clone was seen once. The genes are TRBV18 and TRBJ1-3; D call uncertain. This CDR3 contains 16 residues. Per germline, CDR1 KGHSH and CDR2 LQKENI. V was shortened by 1 base and J by 0 bases, with 10 bases between the two germline ends. Here the CDR3 reads CASSPRGRDSGNTIYF. CDR3 in DNA: TGTGCCAGCTCACCACGAGGACGGGACTCTGGAAACACCATATATTTT.

The CDR3: CASSAGTSYNEQFF. As DNA, the CDR3 is TGTGCCAGCAGTGCCGGGACTTCTTACAATGAGCAGTTCTTC. The V gene is TRBV27, the J gene TRBJ2-1; D may be TRBD2 (6 bases). Deletions cut 5 bases from V and 4 bases from J, with 12 bases between. The CDR3 loop spans 14 amino acids. CDR1 MNHEY and CDR2 SMNVEV come from the germline V gene (reference sequence).

The V and J genes are TRBV7-2 and TRBJ2-3, with D unclear. The CDR3 length is 12 residues. Trimming left V 5 bases short and J 9 bases short, with 12 bases between. In germline, CDR1 is SGHTA, CDR2 FQGNSA. DNA of the CDR3: TGTGCCAGCAGCCGTGATCGGTACACGCAGTATTTT. This translates into CASSRDRYTQYF.

In nucleotides, the CDR3 is TGTGCCAGCAGCTTGGCACTCAAACCCGAAGCTTTCTTT. This gives the protein CASSLALKPEAFF. The chain joins TRBV5-6 to TRBJ1-1; no firm D call. V was cut by 0 bases and J by 8 bases, with 11 bases left in between. CDR1 and CDR2 from the germline V gene are SGHDT and YYEEEE. This CDR3 has 13 residues.

J is TRBJ2-7 and V is TRBV7-2, with 7 bases that match TRBD2. Germline assignment: CDR1 SGHTA and CDR2 FQGNSA. V dropped 6 bases and J dropped 4; count of bases not matched to a gene: 12. This CDR3 comprises 15 residues. CDR3 residues: CASSSRLAGEYEQYF. Written as DNA, the CDR3 is TGTGCCAGCAGTTCCCGACTAGCTGGCGAATACGAGCAGTACTTC.

The chain has TRBV30 and TRBJ1-6, with D perhaps TRBD1 (5 bases). The CDR3 covers 14 residues. The V and J ends lost 2 bases and 1 base respectively, with 6 bases between them. CDR1 GTSNPN and CDR2 SVGIG come from the germline V gene (reference sequence). CDR3 coding DNA: TGTGCCTGGAGTCGACAGTCCTATAATTCACCCCTCCACTTT. Its translation: CAWSRQSYNSPLHF.

The chain carries TRBV6-5 and TRBJ1-5; D not certain. The CDR3 has 13 amino acids. In germline, CDR1 is MNHEY, CDR2 SVGAGI. V was trimmed by 7 bases and J by 2 bases, leaving 9 bases between them. CDR3 sequence: CASKPGGNQPQHF. The CDR3 coding sequence is TGTGCCAGCAAACCCGGGGGCAATCAGCCCCAGCATTTT.

The chain joins TRBV5-1 to TRBJ1-1; unclear D gene. CDR1 is SGHRS and CDR2 is YFSETQ in the germline V gene. Between the trimmed V and J ends, which lost 1 base and 7 bases, there was a span of 11 bases. The CDR3 runs 13 residues. The CDR3 DNA is TGCGCCAGCAGCTTGCCTCAGGCAAATGAAGCTTTCTTT. Translated, it gives CASSLPQANEAFF.

The chain couples TRBV4-1 to TRBJ1-6; D not certain. This CDR3 spans 16 amino acids. Germline-derived CDR1 and CDR2 are MGHRA and YSYEKL. Trimming left V 2 bases short and J 0 bases short, with 8 bases between. The CDR3 region is CASSQPESSYNSPLHF. The CDR3 DNA is TGCGCCAGCAGCCAACCGGAGAGCTCCTATAATTCACCCCTCCACTTT.

V is TRBV29-1 and J is TRBJ2-1, with 13 bases lining up with TRBD2. The CDR3 runs 16 residues. Germline CDR1 SQVTM, CDR2 ANQGSEA. V was clipped by 3 bases and J by 5 bases; unmatched bases: 7. In DNA form, the CDR3 reads TGCAGCGTTGACTTAACTAGCGGGAGGGTAAACAATGAGCAGTTCTTC. Translating gives CSVDLTSGRVNNEQFF.

The chain has TRBV5-1 and TRBJ2-7, with D perhaps TRBD1 (6 bases). Germline V CDR1 and CDR2: SGHRS, YFSETQ. The V gene lost 0 bases and the J gene lost 12 bases, with 16 bases spanning the gap. The CDR3 consists of 13 residues. In DNA, the CDR3 is TGCGCCAGCAGCTTGGAAGGGGGACGGGGACGGTACTTC. Translation gives CASSLEGGRGRYF.

V usage is TRBV1 and J usage is TRBJ1-6. TRBV1 is assigned pseudogene status. The CDR3 is 15 residues long. The chain's CDR3 is CTSSQGGIGLSTLHF. In DNA form, the CDR3 reads TGCACCAGCAGCCAGGGGGGAATCGGTTTGTCAACCCTCCACTTT.

CDR3 region: CASSTGVSPQHF. The CDR3 DNA reads as TGTGCCAGCAGTACAGGGGTAAGCCCCCAGCATTTT. This rearrangement joins TRBV6-5 to TRBJ1-5; 7 bases match TRBD1. This CDR3 has 12 amino acids. Germline CDR1 MNHEY, CDR2 SVGAGI. The ends lost 5 bases at V and 10 bases at J; junction bases unmatched: 5.

The chain is built from TRBV5-8 and TRBJ2-6; 7 bases fit TRBD1. CDR1 is SGHTS, CDR2 YDEGEE, per germline. Trimming cost V 5 bases and J 0 bases; bases outside gene matches: 8. This CDR3 contains 17 residues. CDR3 loop: CASSQWTGLSGANVLTF. The CDR3 DNA follows: TGTGCCAGCAGTCAGTGGACAGGCCTCTCTGGGGCCAACGTCCTGACTTTC.

This clone was observed a single time. DNA of the CDR3: TGCGCCAGCAGTGCAGGCTTTTCAACTAATGAAAAACTGTTTTTT. The encoded protein is CASSAGFSTNEKLFF. The chain uses TRBV5-1 and TRBJ1-4; D ambiguous. Between the trimmed V and J ends, which lost 5 bases and 0 bases, there was a span of 11 bases. The CDR3 sequence is 15 residues long. Per the germline V gene, CDR1 is SGHRS and CDR2 is YFSETQ.

The rearrangement uses TRBV9 and TRBJ2-1; 8 positions match TRBD1. The junction had 9 bases not matched to a gene; V was cut back by 4 bases and J by 3 bases. Germline values: CDR1 SGDLS, CDR2 YYNGEE. The CDR3 has 16 residues. The DNA of the CDR3 is TGTGCCAGCAGCTTTGGGCAGGGGGCGTTCTACAATGAGCAGTTCTTC. It translates to CASSFGQGAFYNEQFF.

The chain has TRBV6-5 and TRBJ2-3; D is perhaps TRBD1 (5 bases). The germline gives CDR1 MNHEY, CDR2 SVGAGI. This CDR3 comprises 16 residues. Deletions cut 0 bases from V and 1 base from J, with 11 bases between. The CDR3 loop reads CASSYSSGIGTDTQYF. CDR3 coding DNA: TGTGCCAGCAGTTACTCCTCAGGGATCGGCACAGATACGCAGTATTTT.